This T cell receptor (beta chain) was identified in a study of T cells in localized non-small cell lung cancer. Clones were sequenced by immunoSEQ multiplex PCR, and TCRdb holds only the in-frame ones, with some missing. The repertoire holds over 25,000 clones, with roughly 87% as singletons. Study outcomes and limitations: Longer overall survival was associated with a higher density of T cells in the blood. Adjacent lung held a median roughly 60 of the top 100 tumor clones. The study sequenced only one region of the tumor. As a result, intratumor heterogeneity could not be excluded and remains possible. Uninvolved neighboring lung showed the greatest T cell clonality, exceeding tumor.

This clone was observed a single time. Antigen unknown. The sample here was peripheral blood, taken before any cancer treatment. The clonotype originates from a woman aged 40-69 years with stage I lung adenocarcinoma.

The CDR3 coding sequence is TGTGCCAGCCCTTTACCGGGGCCGCCTGCCGAAGCTTTCTTT. It encodes CASPLPGPPAEAFF. The genes are TRBV7-9 and TRBJ1-1; D is possibly TRBD1 (5 bases). Trimming cost V 8 bases and J 8 bases, with 21 bases left between them. Germline values: CDR1 SEHNR, CDR2 FQNEAQ (reference sequence). The CDR3 covers 14 residues.